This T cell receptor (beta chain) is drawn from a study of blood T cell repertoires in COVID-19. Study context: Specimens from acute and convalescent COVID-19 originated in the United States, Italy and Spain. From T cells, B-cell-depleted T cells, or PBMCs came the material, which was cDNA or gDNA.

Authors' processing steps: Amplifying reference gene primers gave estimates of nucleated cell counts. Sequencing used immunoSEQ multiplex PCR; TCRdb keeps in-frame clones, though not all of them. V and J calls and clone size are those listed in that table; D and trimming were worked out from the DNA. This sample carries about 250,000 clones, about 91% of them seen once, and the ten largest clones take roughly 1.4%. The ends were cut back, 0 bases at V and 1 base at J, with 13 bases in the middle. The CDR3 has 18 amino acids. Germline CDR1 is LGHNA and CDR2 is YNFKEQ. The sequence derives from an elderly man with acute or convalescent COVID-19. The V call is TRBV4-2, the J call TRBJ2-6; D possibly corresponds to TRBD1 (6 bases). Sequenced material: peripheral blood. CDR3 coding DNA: TGTGCCAGCAGCCAAGAAACAGGGTGGGTGTCTGGGGCCAACGTCCTGACTTTC. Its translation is CASSQETGWVSGANVLTF.